This TCR beta chain was sequenced in a study of early T cells in non-severe SARS-CoV-2 infection. TCRdb re-derived calls from the 5' RACE reads in MiXCR, one entry per CDR3 protein. The table lists about 130,000 distinct CDR3 sequences, 14% to 15% of them singletons. This CDR3 is built from 14 residues. Trimming at V came to 6 bases and at J to 5 bases, leaving 5 bases not matched to a gene. The sequence derives from an adult who was a healthcare worker with PCR-confirmed SARS-CoV-2 infection or an uninfected control (not recorded which). The chain uses TRBV12-3 or TRBV12-4 and TRBJ2-7, with TRBD1 matching over 12 bases. Sequenced input: whole blood. The CDR3 DNA sequence: TGTGCCAGCAGCTGGGGACAGGGGGCAAACGAGCAGTACTTC. Protein product: CASSWGQGANEQYF.